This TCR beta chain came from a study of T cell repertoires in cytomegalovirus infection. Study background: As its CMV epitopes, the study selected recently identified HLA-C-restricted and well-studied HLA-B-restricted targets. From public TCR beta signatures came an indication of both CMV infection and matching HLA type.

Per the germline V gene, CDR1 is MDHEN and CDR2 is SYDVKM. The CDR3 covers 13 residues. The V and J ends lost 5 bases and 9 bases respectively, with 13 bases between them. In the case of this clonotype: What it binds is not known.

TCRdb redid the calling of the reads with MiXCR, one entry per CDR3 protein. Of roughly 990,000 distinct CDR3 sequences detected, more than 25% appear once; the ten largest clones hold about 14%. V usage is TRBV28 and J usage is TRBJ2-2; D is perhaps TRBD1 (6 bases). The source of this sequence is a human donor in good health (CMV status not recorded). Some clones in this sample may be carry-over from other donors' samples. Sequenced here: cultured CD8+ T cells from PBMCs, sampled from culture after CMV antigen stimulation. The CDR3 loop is CASSLPGHWELFF. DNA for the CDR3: TGTGCCAGCAGTCTCCCGGGACACTGGGAGCTGTTTTTT.